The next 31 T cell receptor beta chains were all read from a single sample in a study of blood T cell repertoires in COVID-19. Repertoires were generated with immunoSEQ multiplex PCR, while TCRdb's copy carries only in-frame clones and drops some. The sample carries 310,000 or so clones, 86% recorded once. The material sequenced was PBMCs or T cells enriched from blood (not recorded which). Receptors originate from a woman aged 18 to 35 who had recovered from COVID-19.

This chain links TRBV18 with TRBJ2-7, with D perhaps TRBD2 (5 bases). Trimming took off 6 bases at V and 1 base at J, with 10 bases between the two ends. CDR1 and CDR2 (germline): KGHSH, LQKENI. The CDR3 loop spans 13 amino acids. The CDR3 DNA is TGTGCCAGCTCTAACTCGGGATCCTACGAGCAGTACTTC. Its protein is CASSNSGSYEQYF.

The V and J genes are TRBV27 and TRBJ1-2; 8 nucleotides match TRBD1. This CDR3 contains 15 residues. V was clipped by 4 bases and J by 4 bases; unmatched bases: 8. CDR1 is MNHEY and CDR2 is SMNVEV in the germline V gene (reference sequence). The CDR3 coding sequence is TGTGCCAGCAGTTCTCCCGGGACAGGCCTCTATGGCTACACCTTC. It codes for CASSSPGTGLYGYTF.

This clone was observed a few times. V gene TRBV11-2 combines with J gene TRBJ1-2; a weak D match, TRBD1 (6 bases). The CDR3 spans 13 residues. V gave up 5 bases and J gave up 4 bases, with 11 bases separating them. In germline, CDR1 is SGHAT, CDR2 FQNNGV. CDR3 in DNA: TGTGCCAGCAGCGCAGGGGTAGGCTATGGCTACACCTTC. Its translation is CASSAGVGYGYTF.

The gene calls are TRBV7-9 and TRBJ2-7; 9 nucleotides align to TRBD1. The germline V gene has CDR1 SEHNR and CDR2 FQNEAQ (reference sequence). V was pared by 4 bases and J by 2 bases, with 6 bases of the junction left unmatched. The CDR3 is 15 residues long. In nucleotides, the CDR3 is TGTGCCAGCAGCTCGATCGGGACAGGGACCTACGAGCAGTACTTC. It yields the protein CASSSIGTGTYEQYF. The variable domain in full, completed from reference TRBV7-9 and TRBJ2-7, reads DTGVSQNPRHKITKRGQNVTFRCDPISEHNRLYWYRQTLGQGPEFLTYFQNEAQLEKSRLLSDRFSAERPKGSFSTLEIQRTEQGDSAMYLCASSSIGTGTYEQYFGPGTRLTVT.

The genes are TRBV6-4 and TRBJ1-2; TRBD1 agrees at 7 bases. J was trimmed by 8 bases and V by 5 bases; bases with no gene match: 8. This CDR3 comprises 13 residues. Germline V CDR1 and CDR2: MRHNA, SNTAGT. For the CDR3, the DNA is TGTGCCAGCAGTAGACAGGGCGGCCAAGGCTACACCTTC. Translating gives CASSRQGGQGYTF.

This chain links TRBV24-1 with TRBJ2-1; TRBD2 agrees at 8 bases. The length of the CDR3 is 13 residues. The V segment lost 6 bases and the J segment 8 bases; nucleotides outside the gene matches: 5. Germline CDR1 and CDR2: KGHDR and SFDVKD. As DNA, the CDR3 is TGTGCCACCAGTCCGGGGGGGGGCGATGAGCAGTTCTTC. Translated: CATSPGGGDEQFF.

The CDR3 sequence is CASHSEVENTEAFF. The CDR3 coding sequence is TGTGCCAGCCACTCGGAGGTGGAGAACACTGAAGCTTTCTTT. The chain has TRBV28 and TRBJ1-1; no definite D call. V was pared by 8 bases and J by 1 base, with 14 bases between. CDR3 size: 14 residues. Germline-derived CDR1 and CDR2 are MDHEN and SYDVKM.

The CDR3 DNA is TGTGCCAGCAGTCCAGGGAGGGGAATGACAGATACGCAGTATTTT. Protein product: CASSPGRGMTDTQYF. This sequence joins TRBV11-2 and TRBJ2-3; 7 nucleotides line up with TRBD2. Losses at the gene ends were 6 bases for V and 3 bases for J; bases not matched to a gene: 9. Germline CDR1 SGHAT, CDR2 FQNNGV. CDR3 size: 15 residues.

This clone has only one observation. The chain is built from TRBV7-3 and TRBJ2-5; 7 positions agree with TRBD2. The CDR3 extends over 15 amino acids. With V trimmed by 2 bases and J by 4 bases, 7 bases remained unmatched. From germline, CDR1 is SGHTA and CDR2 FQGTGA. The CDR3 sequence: CASSLSPGGGETQYF. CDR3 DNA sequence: TGTGCCAGCAGCTTATCCCCGGGGGGTGGAGAGACCCAGTACTTC.

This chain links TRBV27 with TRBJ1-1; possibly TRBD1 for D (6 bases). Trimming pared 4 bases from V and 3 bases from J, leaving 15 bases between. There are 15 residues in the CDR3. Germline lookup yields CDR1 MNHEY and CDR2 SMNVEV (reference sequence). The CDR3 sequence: CASSSYAGADTEAFF. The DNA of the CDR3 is TGTGCCAGCAGTTCCTACGCAGGGGCTGACACTGAAGCTTTCTTT.

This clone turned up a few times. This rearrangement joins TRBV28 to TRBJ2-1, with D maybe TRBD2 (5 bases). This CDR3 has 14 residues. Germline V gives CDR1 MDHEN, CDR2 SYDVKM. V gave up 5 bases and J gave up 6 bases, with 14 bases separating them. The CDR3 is CASSVRDSGNEQFF. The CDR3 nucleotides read TGTGCCAGCAGTGTCCGGGATAGTGGCAATGAGCAGTTCTTC.

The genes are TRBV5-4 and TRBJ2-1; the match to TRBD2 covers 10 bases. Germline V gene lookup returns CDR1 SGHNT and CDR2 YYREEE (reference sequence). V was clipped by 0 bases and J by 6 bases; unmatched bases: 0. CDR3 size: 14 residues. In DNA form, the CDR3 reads TGTGCCAGCAGCTTGGGGACTAGCGGCAATGAGCAGTTCTTC. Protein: CASSLGTSGNEQFF.

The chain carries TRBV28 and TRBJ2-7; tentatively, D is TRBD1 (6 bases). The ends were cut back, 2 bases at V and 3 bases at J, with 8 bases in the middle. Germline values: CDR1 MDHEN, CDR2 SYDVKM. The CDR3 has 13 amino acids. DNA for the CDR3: TGTGCCAGCAGTTTAAGACAGGTCTACGAGCAGTACTTC. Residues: CASSLRQVYEQYF.

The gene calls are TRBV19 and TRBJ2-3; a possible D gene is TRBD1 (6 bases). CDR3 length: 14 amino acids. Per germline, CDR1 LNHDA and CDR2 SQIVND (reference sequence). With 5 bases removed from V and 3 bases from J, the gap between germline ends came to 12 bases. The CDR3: CASSPTTGTDTQYF. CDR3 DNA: TGTGCCAGTAGTCCGACGACAGGAACAGATACGCAGTATTTT.

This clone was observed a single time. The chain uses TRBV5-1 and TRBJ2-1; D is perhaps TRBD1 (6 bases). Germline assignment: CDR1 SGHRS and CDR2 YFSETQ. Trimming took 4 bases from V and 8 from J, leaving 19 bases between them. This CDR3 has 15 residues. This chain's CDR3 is CASSEIGGRRDEQFF. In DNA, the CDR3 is TGCGCCAGCAGCGAGATAGGGGGACGTCGCGATGAGCAGTTCTTC.

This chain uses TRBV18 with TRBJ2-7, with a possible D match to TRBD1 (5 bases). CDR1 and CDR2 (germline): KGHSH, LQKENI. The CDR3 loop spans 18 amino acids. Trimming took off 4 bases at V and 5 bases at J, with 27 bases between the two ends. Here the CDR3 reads CASSLHFPAGFTGNEQYF. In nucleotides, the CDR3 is TGTGCCAGCTCACTCCACTTTCCCGCAGGGTTTACAGGTAACGAGCAGTACTTC.

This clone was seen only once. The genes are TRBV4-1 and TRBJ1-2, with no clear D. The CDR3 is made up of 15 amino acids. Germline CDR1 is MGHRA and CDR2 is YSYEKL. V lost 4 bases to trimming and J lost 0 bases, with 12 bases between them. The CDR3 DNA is TGCGCCAGCAGCCCCGGGAGGGTAGCTAACTATGGCTACACCTTC. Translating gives CASSPGRVANYGYTF.

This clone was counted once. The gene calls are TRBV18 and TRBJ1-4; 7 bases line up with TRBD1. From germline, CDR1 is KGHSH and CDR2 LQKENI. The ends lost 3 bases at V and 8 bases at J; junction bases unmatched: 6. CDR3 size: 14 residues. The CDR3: CASSPRGTAEKLFF. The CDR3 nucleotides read TGTGCCAGCTCACCTAGAGGGACAGCAGAAAAACTGTTTTTT.

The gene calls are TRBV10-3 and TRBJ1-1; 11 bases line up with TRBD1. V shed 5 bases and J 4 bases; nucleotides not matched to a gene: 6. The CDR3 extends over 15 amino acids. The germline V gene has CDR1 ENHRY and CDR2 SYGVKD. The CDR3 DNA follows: TGTGCCATCAGTAGGACAGGGGGCGAGAGCACTGAAGCTTTCTTT. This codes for CAISRTGGESTEAFF.

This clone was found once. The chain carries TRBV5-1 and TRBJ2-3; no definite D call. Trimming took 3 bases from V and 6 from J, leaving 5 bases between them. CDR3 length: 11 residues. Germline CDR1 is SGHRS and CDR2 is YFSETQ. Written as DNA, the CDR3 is TGCGCCAGCAGCTACGCGGATACGCAGTATTTT. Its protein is CASSYADTQYF.

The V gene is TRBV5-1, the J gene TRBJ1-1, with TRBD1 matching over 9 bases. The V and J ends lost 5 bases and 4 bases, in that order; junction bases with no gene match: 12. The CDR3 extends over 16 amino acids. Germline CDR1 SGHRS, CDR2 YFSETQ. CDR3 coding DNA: TGCGCCAGCAGTATGGCCCCCGAGACAGGGGGCACTGAAGCTTTCTTT. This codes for CASSMAPETGGTEAFF.

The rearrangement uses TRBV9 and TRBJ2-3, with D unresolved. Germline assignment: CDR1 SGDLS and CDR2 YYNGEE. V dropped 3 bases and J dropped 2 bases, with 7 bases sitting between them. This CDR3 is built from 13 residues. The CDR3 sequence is CASSDPNTDTQYF. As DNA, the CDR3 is TGTGCCAGCAGCGACCCTAACACAGATACGCAGTATTTT.

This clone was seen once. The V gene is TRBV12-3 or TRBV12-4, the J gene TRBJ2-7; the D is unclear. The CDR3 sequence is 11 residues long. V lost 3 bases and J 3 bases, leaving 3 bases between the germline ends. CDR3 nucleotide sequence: TGTGCCAGCAGTTTTCTCTACGAGCAGTACTTC. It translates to CASSFLYEQYF.

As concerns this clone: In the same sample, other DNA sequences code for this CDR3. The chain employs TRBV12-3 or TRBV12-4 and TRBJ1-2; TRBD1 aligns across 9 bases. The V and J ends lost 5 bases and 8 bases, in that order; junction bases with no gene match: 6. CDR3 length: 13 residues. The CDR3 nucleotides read TGTGCCAGCAGTCTTAACAGGGGGCGAGGCTACACCTTC. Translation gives CASSLNRGRGYTF.

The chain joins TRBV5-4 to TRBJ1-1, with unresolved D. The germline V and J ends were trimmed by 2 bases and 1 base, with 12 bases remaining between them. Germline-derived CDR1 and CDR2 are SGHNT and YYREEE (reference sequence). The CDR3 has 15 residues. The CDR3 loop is CASSFDLTGNTEAFF. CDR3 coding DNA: TGTGCCAGCAGCTTTGATCTCACGGGGAACACTGAAGCTTTCTTT.

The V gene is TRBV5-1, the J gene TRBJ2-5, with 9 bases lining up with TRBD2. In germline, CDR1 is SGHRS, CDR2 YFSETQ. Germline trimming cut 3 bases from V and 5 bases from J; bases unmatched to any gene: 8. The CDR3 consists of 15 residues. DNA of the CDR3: TGCGCCAGCAGCTCCCTGGGCGGGGGGGCGGAGACCCAGTACTTC. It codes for CASSSLGGGAETQYF.

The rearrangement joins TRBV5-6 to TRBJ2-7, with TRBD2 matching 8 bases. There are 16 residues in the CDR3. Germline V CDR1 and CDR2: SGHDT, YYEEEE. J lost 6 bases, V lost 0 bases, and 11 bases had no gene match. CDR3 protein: CASSLVGTRGRGEQYF. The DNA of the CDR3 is TGTGCCAGCAGCTTGGTAGGGACTAGAGGACGGGGCGAGCAGTACTTC.

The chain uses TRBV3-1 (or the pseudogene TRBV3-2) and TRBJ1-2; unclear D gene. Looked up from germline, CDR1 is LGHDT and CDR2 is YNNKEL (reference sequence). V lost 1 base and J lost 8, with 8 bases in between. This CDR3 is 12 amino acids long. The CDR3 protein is CASSQVGLGYTF. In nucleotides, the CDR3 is TGTGCCAGCAGCCAAGTGGGCCTGGGCTACACCTTC.

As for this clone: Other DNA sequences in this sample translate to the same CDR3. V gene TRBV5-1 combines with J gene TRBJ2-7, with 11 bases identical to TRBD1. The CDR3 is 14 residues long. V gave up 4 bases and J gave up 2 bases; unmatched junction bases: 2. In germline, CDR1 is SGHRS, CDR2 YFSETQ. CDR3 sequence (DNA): TGCGCCAGCAGCCCGGGACAGGGGGCCTACGAGCAGTACTTC. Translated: CASSPGQGAYEQYF. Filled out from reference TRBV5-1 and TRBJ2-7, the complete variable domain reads KAGVTQTPRYLIKTRGQQVTLSCSPISGHRSVSWYQQTPGQGLQFLFEYFSETQRNKGNFPGRFSGRQFSNSRSEMNVSTLELGDSALYLCASSPGQGAYEQYFGPGTRLTVT.

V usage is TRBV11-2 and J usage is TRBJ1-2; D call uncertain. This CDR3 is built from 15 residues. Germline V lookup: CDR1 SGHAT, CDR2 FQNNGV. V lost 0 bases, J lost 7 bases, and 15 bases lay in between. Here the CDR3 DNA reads TGTGCCAGCAGCTTAGAGAGGGCACTTTTGGCTGGCTACACCTTC. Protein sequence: CASSLERALLAGYTF.

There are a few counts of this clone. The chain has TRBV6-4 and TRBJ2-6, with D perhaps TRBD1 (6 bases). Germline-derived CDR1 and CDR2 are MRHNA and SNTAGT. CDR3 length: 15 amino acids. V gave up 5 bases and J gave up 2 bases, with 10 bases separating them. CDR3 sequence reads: CASSLTGTGANVLTF. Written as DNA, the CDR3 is TGTGCCAGCAGTCTTACAGGGACTGGGGCCAACGTCCTGACTTTC.